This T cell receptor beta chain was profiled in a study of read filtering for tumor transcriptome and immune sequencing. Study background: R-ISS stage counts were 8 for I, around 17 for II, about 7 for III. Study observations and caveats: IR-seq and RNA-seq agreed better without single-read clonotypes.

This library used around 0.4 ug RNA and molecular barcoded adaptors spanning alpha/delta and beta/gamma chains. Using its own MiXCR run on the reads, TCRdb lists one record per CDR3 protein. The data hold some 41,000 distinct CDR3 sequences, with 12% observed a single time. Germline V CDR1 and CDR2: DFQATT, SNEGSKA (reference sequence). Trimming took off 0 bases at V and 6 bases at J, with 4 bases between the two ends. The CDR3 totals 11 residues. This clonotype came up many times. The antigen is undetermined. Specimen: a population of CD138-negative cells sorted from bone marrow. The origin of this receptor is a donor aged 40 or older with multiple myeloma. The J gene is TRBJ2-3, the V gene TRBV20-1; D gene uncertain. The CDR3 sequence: CSARDLDTQYF. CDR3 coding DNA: TGCAGTGCTAGAGATCTGGATACGCAGTATTTT.